The 23 T cell receptor beta chains given below trace back to one sample, sequenced in a study of T cells in Graves' hyperthyroidism and ophthalmopathy. The CDR3 regions of TCR beta were amplified from RNA transcripts. HTBI primers drove first-round RT-PCR of the TCR CDR3. One entry per CDR3 protein, called by TCRdb with MiXCR from the multiplex PCR reads. The data show about 180,000 distinct CDR3 sequences, about 9.4% seen once. Input material: blood. These receptors were taken from a woman in her late teens or twenties with Graves' hyperthyroidism that later progressed to Graves' ophthalmopathy.

This clonotype was seen more than once but under ten times. A clone one base away is much larger, so this may be a read error. The chain combines TRBV13 with TRBJ2-5; 8 nucleotides match TRBD1. The CDR3 is 12 residues long. V gave up 4 bases and J gave up 11 bases; unmatched junction bases: 6. Per the germline V gene, CDR1 is PRHDT and CDR2 is FYEKMQ (reference sequence). The CDR3 DNA is TGTGCCAGCAGCTCCGGGACAGGACCGCAGTACTTC. Residues: CASSSGTGPQYF.

This clonotype was seen a few times. The chain links TRBV5-4 to TRBJ2-1, with D tentatively TRBD2 (6 bases). The V end was cut by 2 bases, the J end by 4 bases, with 13 bases between. This CDR3 contains 15 residues. Germline V gene lookup returns CDR1 SGHNT and CDR2 YYREEE (reference sequence). The CDR3 DNA follows: TGTGCCAGCAGCTTAACGCGGGAAGGTTACAATGAGCAGTTCTTC. Translation gives CASSLTREGYNEQFF.

In this sample, this clonotype turned up many times. This chain joins TRBV27 and TRBJ2-1, with 12 bases identical to TRBD2. The trim removed 4 bases at V and 1 base at J, leaving 5 bases unmatched. The CDR3 runs 17 residues. The germline gives CDR1 MNHEY, CDR2 SMNVEV (reference sequence). The CDR3 reads CASSSNGLAGSYNEQFF. CDR3 bases: TGTGCCAGCAGTTCGAACGGACTAGCGGGATCCTACAATGAGCAGTTCTTC.

This clonotype was picked up a small number of times. This chain uses TRBV5-4 with TRBJ2-1, with 7 bases identical to TRBD1. The CDR3 spans 13 residues. Losses at the gene ends were 3 bases for V and 6 bases for J; bases not matched to a gene: 3. Germline V lookup: CDR1 SGHNT, CDR2 YYREEE (reference sequence). The CDR3 region has the DNA TGTGCCAGCAGCTCCGACAGGGCCAATGAGCAGTTCTTC. This gives the protein CASSSDRANEQFF.

Many counts were recorded for this clonotype. The rearrangement joins TRBV7-2 to TRBJ1-6; D not resolved. The CDR3 is made up of 13 amino acids. CDR1 and CDR2 from the germline V gene are SGHTA and FQGNSA. V gave up 1 base and J gave up 9 bases, with 7 bases separating them. The CDR3 DNA is TGTGCCAGCAGCTTAGGTGGGGTTTCACCCCTCCACTTT. This codes for CASSLGGVSPLHF.

In this sample, this clonotype turned up a few times. An end of the junction differs from the germline gene, which may be a read error. J is TRBJ2-1 and V is TRBV7-9; 9 bases line up with TRBD1. The V gene's germline CDR1 is SEHNR and CDR2 FQNEAQ (reference sequence). This CDR3 is built from 16 residues. CDR3 sequence: CAGSQGQGSSYNEQFF. The CDR3 DNA reads TGTGCCGGCAGCCAGGGACAGGGCAGCTCCTACAATGAGCAGTTCTTC.

The sample holds many counts of this clonotype. The rearrangement links TRBV28 to TRBJ2-1; D is perhaps TRBD1 or TRBD2 (5 bases each). The CDR3 is 12 amino acids. V was clipped by 4 bases and J by 12 bases, with 13 bases between them. Germline CDR1 is MDHEN and CDR2 is SYDVKM. CDR3 amino acids: CASSSTSGGQFF. CDR3 nucleotides: TGTGCCAGCAGTTCCACCAGTGGGGGGCAGTTCTTC.

A few counts support this clonotype. The J gene is TRBJ1-2, the V gene TRBV6-5; 11 bases map to TRBD1. The junction had 4 bases not matched to a gene; V was cut back by 4 bases and J by 6 bases. The V gene's germline CDR1 is MNHEY and CDR2 SVGAGI. The length of the CDR3 is 14 residues. The CDR3 DNA reads TGTGCCAGCAGTTCCCCGGACAGGGGGCATGGCTACACCTTC. Encoded protein: CASSSPDRGHGYTF.

This clonotype has a count of ten or more. The chain joins TRBV6-2 or TRBV6-3 to TRBJ1-6; D might be TRBD1 (5 bases). This CDR3 is built from 15 residues. Germline CDR1 reads MNHEY; CDR2 reads SVGEGT. V was pared by 6 bases and J by 7 bases, with 16 bases between. CDR3 nucleotides: TGTGCCAGCAGGCGACAGTCCCCAACGAATTCACCCCTCCACTTT. Residues: CASRRQSPTNSPLHF.

This clonotype was picked up many times. The genes are TRBV10-3 and TRBJ2-3; 7 bases agree with TRBD2. Unmatched junction bases numbered 13, after V lost 4 bases and J lost 6 bases. This CDR3 has 16 residues. The germline V gene encodes CDR1 ENHRY and CDR2 SYGVKD. The CDR3 loop reads CAISGSGTSRGDTQYF. The CDR3 region has the DNA TGTGCCATCAGTGGGAGCGGGACTTCCCGGGGGGATACGCAGTATTTT.

At least ten counts were recorded for this clonotype. The chain is built from TRBV11-2 and TRBJ1-1; TRBD1 aligns across 8 bases. V shed 5 bases, J shed 9 bases, and the junction held 5 bases outside the gene matches. Per germline, CDR1 SGHAT and CDR2 FQNNGV. The CDR3 has 12 residues. CDR3 in DNA: TGTGCCAGCAGCGTGGACAGGGTAAAAGCTTTCTTT. It encodes CASSVDRVKAFF.

The chain employs TRBV5-1 and TRBJ2-2; D call uncertain. Trimming pared 0 bases from V and 1 base from J, leaving 4 bases between. This CDR3 has 14 amino acids. The germline CDR1 and CDR2 sequences are SGHRS and YFSETQ. The CDR3 DNA sequence: TGCGCCAGCAGCTTGGTACAGAACACCGGGGAGCTGTTTTTT. Its translation is CASSLVQNTGELFF.

This clonotype was observed a few times. Being one base from a much bigger clone, this may be a read error. The rearrangement joins TRBV4-2 to TRBJ2-7; no definite D call. Trimming removed 0 bases from V and 1 base from J, with 1 base in between. The CDR3 contains 12 residues. Germline lookup yields CDR1 LGHNA and CDR2 YNFKEQ. The CDR3 loop is CASSQESYEQYF. CDR3 DNA: TGTGCCAGCAGCCAAGAGTCCTACGAGCAGTACTTC.

This chain uses TRBV12-3 or TRBV12-4 with TRBJ2-7, with D unclear. The CDR3 contains 14 residues. The germline V and J ends were trimmed by 3 bases and 2 bases, with 11 bases remaining between them. The chain's CDR3 is CASSFGPATYEQYF. As DNA, the CDR3 is TGTGCCAGCAGTTTCGGACCGGCAACCTACGAGCAGTACTTC.

This clonotype has a count of ten or more. The J gene is TRBJ2-7, the V gene TRBV27, with D maybe TRBD1 (6 bases). V was shortened by 9 bases and J by 6 bases, with 24 bases between the two germline ends. The germline CDR1 and CDR2 sequences are MNHEY and SMNVEV (reference sequence). This CDR3 has 15 amino acids. The DNA for the CDR3 is TGTGCCAGGGACGCCAGGGACAAACCTTGGTCCGAGCAGTACTTC. It yields the protein CARDARDKPWSEQYF.

V is TRBV12-3 or TRBV12-4 and J is TRBJ2-2; 16 bases align to TRBD2. The CDR3 extends over 18 amino acids. J was trimmed by 6 bases and V by 6 bases; bases with no gene match: 10. The CDR3 sequence is CASSVGGTSGRAAGELFF. In nucleotides, the CDR3 is TGTGCCAGCAGCGTAGGTGGGACTAGCGGGAGGGCCGCCGGGGAGCTGTTTTTT.

The chain links TRBV4-2 to TRBJ1-4; 8 bases map to TRBD1. The CDR3 loop spans 15 amino acids. Unmatched junction bases numbered 9, after V lost 6 bases and J lost 6 bases. The germline CDR1 and CDR2 sequences are LGHNA and YNFKEQ. CDR3 region: CASSILTGGYEKLFF. As DNA, the CDR3 is TGTGCCAGCAGTATCCTCACAGGGGGATATGAAAAACTGTTTTTT.

There are many counts of this clonotype. This chain links TRBV6-1 with TRBJ2-4; D possibly uses TRBD1 or TRBD2 (5 bases each). Trimming stripped 3 bases from V and 0 bases from J, with 21 bases between. The germline CDR1 and CDR2 sequences are MNHNS and SASEGT. CDR3 length: 19 residues. The CDR3 DNA follows: TGTGCCAGCAGTGAGCTCTTTACTTCGGGGCTCCTAGCCAAAAACATTCAGTACTTC. Translated, it gives CASSELFTSGLLAKNIQYF.

The table lists this clonotype with many counts. V is TRBV12-3 or TRBV12-4 and J is TRBJ1-1; tentative D call: TRBD1 (5 bases). This CDR3 is 13 amino acids long. The ends were cut back, 4 bases at V and 1 base at J, with 7 bases in the middle. DNA for the CDR3: TGTGCCAGCAGTTACCAGGGGAACACTGAAGCTTTCTTT. It specifies CASSYQGNTEAFF.

Ten or more counts support this clonotype. The chain carries TRBV6-1 and TRBJ2-6, with a possible D match to TRBD1 (5 bases). This CDR3 is built from 15 residues. CDR1 and CDR2 from the germline V gene are MNHNS and SASEGT. V shed 6 bases and J shed 0 bases, with 9 bases lying between them. The CDR3 DNA sequence: TGTGCCAGCAGCTTCGACAGCTCTGGGGCCAACGTCCTGACTTTC. This sequence encodes CASSFDSSGANVLTF.

This clonotype was found many times. The chain joins TRBV20-1 to TRBJ2-5; possible D gene TRBD2, 6 bases. Looked up from germline, CDR1 is DFQATT and CDR2 is SNEGSKA (reference sequence). The V end lost 5 bases, the J end lost 2 bases, and 9 bases lay between the germline ends. The CDR3 loop spans 12 amino acids. The DNA for the CDR3 is TGCAGTGCTGGCCGGGGGCAAGAGACCCAGTACTTC. Protein: CSAGRGQETQYF.

CDR3 loop: CSALNRDGYSYEQYF. CDR3 bases: TGCAGTGCCCTTAATCGGGACGGATACTCCTACGAGCAGTACTTC. J is TRBJ2-7 and V is TRBV20-1; tentatively, D is TRBD1 or TRBD2 (5 bases each). The CDR3 covers 15 residues. The V end lost 6 bases, the J end lost 0 bases, and 18 bases lay between the germline ends. Looked up from germline, CDR1 is DFQATT and CDR2 is SNEGSKA (reference sequence).

In its sample, this clonotype was seen many times. The chain joins TRBV7-2 to TRBJ1-1; 7 nucleotides align to TRBD1. This CDR3 contains 14 residues. Losses at the gene ends were 5 bases for V and 2 bases for J; bases not matched to a gene: 5. Per germline, CDR1 SGHTA and CDR2 FQGNSA. The CDR3 DNA sequence: TGTGCCAGCAGCACAGACAGGGCCAACACTGAAGCTTTCTTT. Amino acid sequence: CASSTDRANTEAFF.